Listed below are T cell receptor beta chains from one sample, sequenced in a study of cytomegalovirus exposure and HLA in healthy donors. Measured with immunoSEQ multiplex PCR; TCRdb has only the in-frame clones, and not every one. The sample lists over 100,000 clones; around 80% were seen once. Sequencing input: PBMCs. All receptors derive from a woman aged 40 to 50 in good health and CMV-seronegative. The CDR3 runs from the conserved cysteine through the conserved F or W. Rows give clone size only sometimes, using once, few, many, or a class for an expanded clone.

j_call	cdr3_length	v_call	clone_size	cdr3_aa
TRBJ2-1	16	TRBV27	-	CASSGTLAGVRNEQFF
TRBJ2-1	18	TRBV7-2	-	CASSYPINGGSSYNEQFF
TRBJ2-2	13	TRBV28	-	CASSLPSGGELFF
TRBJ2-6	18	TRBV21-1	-	CASSKGSVWHRGWDVLTF
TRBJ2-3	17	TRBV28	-	CASLGTRRLRQTDTQYF
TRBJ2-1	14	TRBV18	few	CASSPGQGAHEQFF
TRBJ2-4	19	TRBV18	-	CASSTGLAGMVGAKNIQYF
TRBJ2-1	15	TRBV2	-	CASIRAGTPRDEQFF
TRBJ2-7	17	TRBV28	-	CASSLWGAGESSYEQYF
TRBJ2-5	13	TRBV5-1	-	CASSLPPLETQYF
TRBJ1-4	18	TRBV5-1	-	CASSASDGGGSSNEKLFF
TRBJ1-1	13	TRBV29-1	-	CSSRAGLNTEAFF
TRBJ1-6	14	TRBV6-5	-	CASSYSGEDSPLHF
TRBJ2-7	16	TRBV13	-	CASSSGTSGILGEQYF
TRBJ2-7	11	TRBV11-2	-	CASSRYYEQYF
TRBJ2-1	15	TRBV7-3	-	CASSLEGGINNEQFF
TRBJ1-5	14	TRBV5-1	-	CASSQTGGGQPQHF